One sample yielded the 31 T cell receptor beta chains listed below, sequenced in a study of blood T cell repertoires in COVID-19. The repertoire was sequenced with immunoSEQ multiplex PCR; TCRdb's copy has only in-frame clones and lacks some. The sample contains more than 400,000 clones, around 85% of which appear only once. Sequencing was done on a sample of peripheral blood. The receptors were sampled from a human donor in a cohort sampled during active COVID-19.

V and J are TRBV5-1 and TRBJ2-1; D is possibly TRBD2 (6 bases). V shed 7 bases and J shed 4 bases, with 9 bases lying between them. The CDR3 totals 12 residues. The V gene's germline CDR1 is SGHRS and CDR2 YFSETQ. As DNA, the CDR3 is TGCGCCAGCTTGGGGACTTACAATGAGCAGTTCTTC. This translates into CASLGTYNEQFF.

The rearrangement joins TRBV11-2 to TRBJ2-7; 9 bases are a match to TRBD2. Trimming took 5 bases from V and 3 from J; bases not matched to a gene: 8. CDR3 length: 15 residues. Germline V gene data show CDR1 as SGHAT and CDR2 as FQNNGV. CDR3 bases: TGTGCCAGCAGCGCGGCGGGAGGGCCCTACTACGAGCAGTACTTC. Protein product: CASSAAGGPYYEQYF.

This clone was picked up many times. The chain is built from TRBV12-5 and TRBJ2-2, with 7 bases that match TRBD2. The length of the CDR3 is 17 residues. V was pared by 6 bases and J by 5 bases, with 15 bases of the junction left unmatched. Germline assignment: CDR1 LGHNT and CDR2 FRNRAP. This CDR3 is CASGSFYLAVLTGELFF. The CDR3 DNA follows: TGTGCTAGTGGCTCCTTTTACCTAGCGGTTCTTACCGGGGAGCTGTTTTTT. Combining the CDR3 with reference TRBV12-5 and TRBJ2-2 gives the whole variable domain DARVTQTPRHKVTEMGQEVTMRCQPILGHNTVFWYRQTMMQGLELLAYFRNRAPLDDSGMPKDRFSAEMPDATLATLKIQPSEPRDSAVYFCASGSFYLAVLTGELFFGEGSRLTVL.

CDR3 in amino acids: CASSPSGGNGYTF. The DNA for the CDR3 is TGTGCCAGCAGCCCGTCGGGGGGTAATGGCTACACCTTC. V usage is TRBV11-2 and J usage is TRBJ1-2; tentative D call: TRBD1 (5 bases). Germline V gives CDR1 SGHAT, CDR2 FQNNGV. The CDR3 length is 13 residues. Between the trimmed V and J ends, which lost 5 bases and 6 bases, there was a span of 13 bases.

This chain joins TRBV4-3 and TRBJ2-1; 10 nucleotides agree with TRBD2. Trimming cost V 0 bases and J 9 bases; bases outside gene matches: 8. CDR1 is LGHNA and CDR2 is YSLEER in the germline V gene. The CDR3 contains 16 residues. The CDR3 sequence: CASSQDRASGRIEQFF. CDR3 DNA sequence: TGCGCCAGCAGCCAAGATCGGGCTAGCGGGAGAATTGAGCAGTTCTTC.

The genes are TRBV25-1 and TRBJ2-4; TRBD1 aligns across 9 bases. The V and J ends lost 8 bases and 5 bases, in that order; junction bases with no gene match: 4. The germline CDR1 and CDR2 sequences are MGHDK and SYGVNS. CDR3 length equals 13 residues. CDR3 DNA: TGTGCCAGCGGGAGACAGGGGGAAAACATTCAGTACTTC. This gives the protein CASGRQGENIQYF. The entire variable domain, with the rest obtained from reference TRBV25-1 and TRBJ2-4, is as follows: EADIYQTPRYLVIGTGKKITLECSQTMGHDKMYWYQQDPGMELHLIHYSYGVNSTEKGDLSSESTVSRIRTEHFPLTLESARPSHTSQYLCASGRQGENIQYFGAGTRLSVL.

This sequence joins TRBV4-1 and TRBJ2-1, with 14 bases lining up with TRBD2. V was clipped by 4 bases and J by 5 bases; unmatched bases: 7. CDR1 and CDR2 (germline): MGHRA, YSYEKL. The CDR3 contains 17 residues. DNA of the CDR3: TGCGCCAGCAGCCCCCGATCGGGACTAGCGGGGGACAATGAGCAGTTCTTC. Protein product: CASSPRSGLAGDNEQFF.

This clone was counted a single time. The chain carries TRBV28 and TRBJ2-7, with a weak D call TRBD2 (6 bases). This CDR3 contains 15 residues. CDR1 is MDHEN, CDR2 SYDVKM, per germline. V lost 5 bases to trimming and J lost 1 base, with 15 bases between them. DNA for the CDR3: TGTGCCAGCAGTGCCCCTGGCGGGAAGTCCTACGAGCAGTACTTC. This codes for CASSAPGGKSYEQYF.

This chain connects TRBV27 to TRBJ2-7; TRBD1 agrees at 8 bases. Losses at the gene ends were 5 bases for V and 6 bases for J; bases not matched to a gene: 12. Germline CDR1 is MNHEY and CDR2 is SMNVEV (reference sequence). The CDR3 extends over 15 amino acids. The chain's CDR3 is CASSLGQGEGGEQYF. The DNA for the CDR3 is TGTGCCAGCAGTCTAGGACAGGGAGAAGGGGGCGAGCAGTACTTC.

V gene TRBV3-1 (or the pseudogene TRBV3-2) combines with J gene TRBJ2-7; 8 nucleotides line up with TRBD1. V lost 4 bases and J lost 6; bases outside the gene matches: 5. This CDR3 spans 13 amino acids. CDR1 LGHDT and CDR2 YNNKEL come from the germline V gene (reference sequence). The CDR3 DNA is TGTGCCAGCAGCCCGGACAGGGAAACCGAGCAGTACTTC. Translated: CASSPDRETEQYF.

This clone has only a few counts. In DNA form, the CDR3 reads TGCGCCAGCAGCTTGGAGGCAGGCCGTACTGGCTACACCTTC. As protein: CASSLEAGRTGYTF. This sequence joins TRBV5-1 and TRBJ1-2, with D unclear. Germline assignment: CDR1 SGHRS and CDR2 YFSETQ. This CDR3 has 14 residues. The germline V and J ends were trimmed by 0 bases and 7 bases, with 13 bases remaining between them.

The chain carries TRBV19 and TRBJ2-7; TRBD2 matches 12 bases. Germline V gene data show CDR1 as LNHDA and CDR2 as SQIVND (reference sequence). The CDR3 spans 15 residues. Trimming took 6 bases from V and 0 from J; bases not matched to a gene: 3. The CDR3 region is CASSLAGGSSYEQYF. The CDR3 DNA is TGTGCCAGTAGCCTAGCGGGAGGGAGCTCCTACGAGCAGTACTTC.

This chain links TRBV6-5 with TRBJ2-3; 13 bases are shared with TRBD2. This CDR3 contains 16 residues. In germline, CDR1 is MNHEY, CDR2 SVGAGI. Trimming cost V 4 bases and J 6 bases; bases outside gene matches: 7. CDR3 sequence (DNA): TGTGCCAGCAGTTCTGGACTAGCGGGAGCGGGTGATACGCAGTATTTT. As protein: CASSSGLAGAGDTQYF.

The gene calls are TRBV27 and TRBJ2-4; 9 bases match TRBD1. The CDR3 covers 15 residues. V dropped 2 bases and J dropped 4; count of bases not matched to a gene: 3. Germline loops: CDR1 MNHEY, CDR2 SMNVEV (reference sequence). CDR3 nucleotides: TGTGCCAGCAGTTTACGAGGGACAGGGAAAAACATTCAGTACTTC. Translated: CASSLRGTGKNIQYF.

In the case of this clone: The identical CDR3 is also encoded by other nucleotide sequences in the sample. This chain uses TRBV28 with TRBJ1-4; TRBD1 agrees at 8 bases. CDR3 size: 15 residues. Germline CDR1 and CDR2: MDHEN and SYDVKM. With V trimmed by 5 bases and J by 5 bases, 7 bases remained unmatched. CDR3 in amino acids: CASSPPTGGNEKLFF. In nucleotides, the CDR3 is TGTGCCAGCAGTCCCCCCACAGGGGGGAATGAAAAACTGTTTTTT.

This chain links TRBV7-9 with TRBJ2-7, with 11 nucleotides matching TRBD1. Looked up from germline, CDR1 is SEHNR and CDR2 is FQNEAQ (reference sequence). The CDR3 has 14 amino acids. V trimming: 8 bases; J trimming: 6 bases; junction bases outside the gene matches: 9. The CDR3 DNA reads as TGTGCCAGCCAGCGGGACAGGGGGTTGTTCGAGCAGTACTTC. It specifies CASQRDRGLFEQYF.

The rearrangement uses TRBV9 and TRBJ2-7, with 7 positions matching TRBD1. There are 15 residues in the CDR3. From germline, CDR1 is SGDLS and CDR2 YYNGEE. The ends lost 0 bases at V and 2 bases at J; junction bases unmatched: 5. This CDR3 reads CASSVVTGETYEQYF. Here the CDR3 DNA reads TGTGCCAGCAGCGTAGTAACAGGGGAAACCTACGAGCAGTACTTC. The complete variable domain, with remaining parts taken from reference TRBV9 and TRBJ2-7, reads DSGVTQTPKHLITATGQRVTLRCSPRSGDLSVYWYQQSLDQGLQFLIQYYNGEERAKGNILERFSAQQFPDLHSELNLSSLELGDSALYFCASSVVTGETYEQYFGPGTRLTVT.

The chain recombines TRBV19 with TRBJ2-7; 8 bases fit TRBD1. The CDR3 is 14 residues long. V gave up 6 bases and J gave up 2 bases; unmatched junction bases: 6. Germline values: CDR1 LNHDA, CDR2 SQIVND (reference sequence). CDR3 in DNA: TGTGCCAGTAGAATGGACAGGGATGCCTACGAGCAGTACTTC. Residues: CASRMDRDAYEQYF. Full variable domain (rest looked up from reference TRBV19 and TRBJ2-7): DGGITQSPKYLFRKEGQNVTLSCEQNLNHDAMYWYRQDPGQGLRLIYYSQIVNDFQKGDIAEGYSVSREKKESFPLTVTSAQKNPTAFYLCASRMDRDAYEQYFGPGTRLTVT.

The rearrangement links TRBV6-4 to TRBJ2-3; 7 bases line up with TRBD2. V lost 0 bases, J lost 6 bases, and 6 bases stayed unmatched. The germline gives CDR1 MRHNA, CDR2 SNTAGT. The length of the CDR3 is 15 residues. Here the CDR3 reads CASSDSRQGGDTQYF. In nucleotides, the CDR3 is TGTGCCAGCAGTGACTCTCGGCAGGGAGGGGATACGCAGTATTTT.

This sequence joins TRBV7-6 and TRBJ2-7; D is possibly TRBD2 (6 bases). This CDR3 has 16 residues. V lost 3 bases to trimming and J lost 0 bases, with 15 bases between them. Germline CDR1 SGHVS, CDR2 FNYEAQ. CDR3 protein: CASSFKGQGGSYEQYF. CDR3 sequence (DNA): TGTGCCAGCAGCTTTAAGGGGCAGGGAGGCTCCTACGAGCAGTACTTC. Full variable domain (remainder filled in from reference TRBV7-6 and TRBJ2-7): GAGVSQSPRYKVTKRGQDVALRCDPISGHVSLYWYRQALGQGPEFLTYFNYEAQQDKSGLPNDRFSAERPEGSISTLTIQRTEQRDSAMYRCASSFKGQGGSYEQYFGPGTRLTVT.

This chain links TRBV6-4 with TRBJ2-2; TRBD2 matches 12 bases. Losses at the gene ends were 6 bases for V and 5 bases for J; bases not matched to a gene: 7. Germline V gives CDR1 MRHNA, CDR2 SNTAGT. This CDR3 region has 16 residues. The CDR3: CASSETSGSLTGELFF. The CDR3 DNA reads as TGTGCCAGCAGCGAGACTAGCGGGAGCCTAACCGGGGAGCTGTTTTTT.

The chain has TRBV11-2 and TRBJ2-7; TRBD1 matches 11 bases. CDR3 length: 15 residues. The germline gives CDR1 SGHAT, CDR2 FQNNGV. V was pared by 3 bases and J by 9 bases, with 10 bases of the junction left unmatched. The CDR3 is CASSFRGTGGYLQYF. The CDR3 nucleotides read TGTGCCAGCAGCTTTCGCGGGACAGGGGGTTACCTGCAGTACTTC. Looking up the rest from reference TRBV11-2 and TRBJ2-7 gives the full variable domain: EAGVAQSPRYKIIEKRQSVAFWCNPISGHATLYWYQQILGQGPKLLIQFQNNGVVDDSQLPKDRFSAERLKGVDSTLKIQPAKLEDSAVYLCASSFRGTGGYLQYFGPGTRLTVT.

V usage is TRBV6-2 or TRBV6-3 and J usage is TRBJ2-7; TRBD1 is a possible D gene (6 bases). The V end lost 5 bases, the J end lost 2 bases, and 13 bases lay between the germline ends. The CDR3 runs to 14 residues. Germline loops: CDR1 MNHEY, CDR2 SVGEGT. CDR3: CASSLNRAAYEQYF. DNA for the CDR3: TGTGCCAGCAGTCTAAACAGGGCCGCCTACGAGCAGTACTTC.

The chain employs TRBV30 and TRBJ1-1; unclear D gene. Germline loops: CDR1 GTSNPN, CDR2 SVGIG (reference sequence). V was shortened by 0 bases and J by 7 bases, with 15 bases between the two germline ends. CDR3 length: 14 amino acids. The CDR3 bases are TGTGCCTGGAGTGTGAGGGAAACCTTCCTTGAAGCTTTCTTT. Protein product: CAWSVRETFLEAFF.

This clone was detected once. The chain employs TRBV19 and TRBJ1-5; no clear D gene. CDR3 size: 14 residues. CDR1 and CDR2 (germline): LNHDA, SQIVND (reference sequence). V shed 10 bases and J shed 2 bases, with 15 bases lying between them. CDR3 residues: CATHAAIGNQPQHF. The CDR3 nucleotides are TGTGCCACCCACGCCGCGATAGGCAATCAGCCCCAGCATTTT.

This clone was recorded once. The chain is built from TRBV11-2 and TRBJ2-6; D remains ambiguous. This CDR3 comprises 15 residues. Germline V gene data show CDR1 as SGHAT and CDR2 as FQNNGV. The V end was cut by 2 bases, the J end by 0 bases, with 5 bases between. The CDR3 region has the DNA TGTGCCAGCAGCTTAAGCCACTCTGGGGCCAACGTCCTGACTTTC. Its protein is CASSLSHSGANVLTF. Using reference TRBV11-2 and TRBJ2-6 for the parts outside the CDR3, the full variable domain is EAGVAQSPRYKIIEKRQSVAFWCNPISGHATLYWYQQILGQGPKLLIQFQNNGVVDDSQLPKDRFSAERLKGVDSTLKIQPAKLEDSAVYLCASSLSHSGANVLTFGAGSRLTVL.

The chain's CDR3 is CASSVGPSYEQYF. The DNA for the CDR3 is TGTGCCAGCAGCGTAGGGCCAAGTTACGAGCAGTACTTC. The chain recombines TRBV9 with TRBJ2-7; the D is unclear. This CDR3 region has 13 residues. Germline assignment: CDR1 SGDLS and CDR2 YYNGEE. Trimming took off 0 bases at V and 4 bases at J, with 8 bases between the two ends.

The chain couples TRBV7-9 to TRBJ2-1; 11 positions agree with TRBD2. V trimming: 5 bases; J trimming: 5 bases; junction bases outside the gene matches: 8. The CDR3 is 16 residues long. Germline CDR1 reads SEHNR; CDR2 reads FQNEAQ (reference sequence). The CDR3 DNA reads TGTGCCAGCAGCACCACTAGCGGGAGTGGAAACAATGAGCAGTTCTTC. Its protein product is CASSTTSGSGNNEQFF. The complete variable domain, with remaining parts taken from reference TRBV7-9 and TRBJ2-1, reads DTGVSQNPRHKITKRGQNVTFRCDPISEHNRLYWYRQTLGQGPEFLTYFQNEAQLEKSRLLSDRFSAERPKGSFSTLEIQRTEQGDSAMYLCASSTTSGSGNNEQFFGPGTRLTVL.

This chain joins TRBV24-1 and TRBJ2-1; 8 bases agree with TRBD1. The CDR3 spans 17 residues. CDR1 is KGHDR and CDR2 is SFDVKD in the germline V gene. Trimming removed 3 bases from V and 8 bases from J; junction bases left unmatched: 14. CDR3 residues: CATSDSGQGGRLDEQFF. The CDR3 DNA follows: TGTGCCACCAGTGATAGCGGACAGGGAGGTCGTTTGGATGAGCAGTTCTTC.

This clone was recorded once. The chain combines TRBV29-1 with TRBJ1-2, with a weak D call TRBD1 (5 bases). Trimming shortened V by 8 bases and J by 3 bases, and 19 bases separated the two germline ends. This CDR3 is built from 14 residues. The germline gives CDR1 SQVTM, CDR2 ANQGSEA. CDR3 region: CSILGRGTYYGYTF. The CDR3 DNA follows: TGCAGCATATTGGGGCGGGGGACCTACTATGGCTACACCTTC.

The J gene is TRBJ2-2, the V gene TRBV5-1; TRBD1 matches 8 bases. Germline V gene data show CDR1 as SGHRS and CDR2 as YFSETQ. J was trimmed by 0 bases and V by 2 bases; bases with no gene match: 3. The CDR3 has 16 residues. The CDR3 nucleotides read TGCGCCAGCAGCTTACCGGGACAGGCGAACACCGGGGAGCTGTTTTTT. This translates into CASSLPGQANTGELFF.